This T cell receptor beta chain was captured by sequencing in a study of CD8+ T cells in alopecia areata. Study information: Severity of treated patients was scored by affected scalp percentage.

With regard to this clone: Its antigen is currently unknown.

Study results and caveats: Lesional scalp displayed greater clonality than normal scalp, most notably in alopecia totalis/universalis. It was observed that many expanded lesional clones persisted in scalp and blood during tofacitinib.

CDR1 is SGHAT, CDR2 FQNNGV, per germline. The CDR3 runs to 12 residues. Trimming removed 4 bases from V and 5 bases from J, with 6 bases in between. Indicated treatment: oral pan-JAK inhibitor, 5-10 mg twice daily. Reverse transcription of extracted RNA yielded cDNA, which provided the sequencing template. TCRdb's copy holds only in-frame clones and misses some; the assay was immunoSEQ multiplex PCR. The top ten hold around 18% of the sample, which has 42,000 or so clones, approximately 92% seen once. This material consisted of CD8+ T cells sorted from blood, taken at week 24, from a patient treated with tofacitinib. This TCR derives from a human donor with alopecia areata. The J gene is TRBJ1-5, the V gene TRBV11-2; a weak D match, TRBD1 (6 bases). The CDR3 DNA follows: TGTGCCAGCAGCTCAGGGGATCAGCCCCAGCATTTT. It encodes CASSSGDQPQHF.